These T cell receptor beta chains were read from a single sample in a study of T cell repertoires in ileal Crohn's disease. The protocol was immunoSEQ multiplex PCR, while the TCRdb copy is restricted to in-frame clones and leaves out a portion. Of some 9,400 clones listed, around 73% were seen once; the top ten hold 15% to 20%. The sample comprised ileal tissue. The receptors derive from an adult with Crohn's disease. The CDR3 runs from the conserved cysteine through the conserved F or W. D genes are given only for firm matches. Size is omitted from some rows. Given values are once, few, many or a class for expanded clones.

abundance	j_gene	d_gene	v_gene	CDR3aa	CDR3nt
-	TRBJ2-2	-	TRBV5-6	CASSPTRNTGELFF	TGTGCCAGCAGCCCGACACGGAACACCGGGGAGCTGTTTTTT
few	TRBJ1-1	-	TRBV18	CASSREGAEAFF	TGTGCCAGCTCAAGGGAGGGGGCTGAAGCTTTCTTT
-	TRBJ1-4	TRBD1	TRBV19	CASSMKSQGANEKLFF	TGTGCCAGTAGCATGAAATCGCAGGGGGCTAATGAAAAACTGTTTTTT
-	TRBJ2-5	TRBD1	TRBV5-6	CASSFRGRGAPQYF	TGTGCCAGCAGCTTCAGGGGGCGTGGGGCGCCCCAGTACTTC
-	TRBJ2-1	-	TRBV5-1	CASSLAETYNEQFF	TGCGCCAGCAGCTTGGCCGAAACATACAATGAGCAGTTCTTC
-	TRBJ2-7	TRBD1	TRBV5-8	CASSPGTGGSYEQYF	TGTGCCAGCAGCCCCGGGACAGGGGGCTCCTACGAGCAGTACTTC
-	TRBJ2-1	-	TRBV5-1	CASGQGSYNEQFF	TGCGCCAGCGGGCAGGGGTCTTACAATGAGCAGTTCTTC
-	TRBJ2-1	-	TRBV13	CASSLVHGRSYNEQFF	TGTGCCAGCAGCTTAGTTCACGGGAGATCCTACAATGAGCAGTTCTTC
-	TRBJ2-3	-	TRBV2	CASSERDTNTQYF	TGTGCCAGCAGTGAAAGAGACACAAATACGCAGTATTTT
few	TRBJ2-5	-	TRBV19	CASSGVAVQETQYF	TGTGCCAGTTCTGGGGTAGCGGTCCAGGAGACCCAGTACTTC
-	TRBJ1-1	-	TRBV7-2	CASSLPGTPNTEAFF	TGTGCCAGCAGCTTACCCGGGACTCCGAACACTGAAGCTTTCTTT
-	TRBJ2-2	-	TRBV27	CASSFPRPGYTGELFF	TGTGCCAGCAGTTTTCCCCGCCCAGGGTACACCGGGGAGCTGTTTTTT
-	TRBJ1-6	-	TRBV6-5	CASRPGQYYLPLHF	TGTGCCAGCAGACCCGGACAGTATTATCTACCCCTCCACTTT
-	TRBJ2-1	-	TRBV15	CATSRDLPNEQFF	TGTGCCACCAGCAGAGATCTCCCTAATGAGCAGTTCTTC
-	TRBJ1-1	TRBD1	TRBV19	CATGQGAFEAFF	TGTGCCACAGGACAGGGGGCCTTTGAAGCTTTCTTT
-	TRBJ2-7	TRBD2	TRBV2	CASSVGGYRAYEQYF	TGTGCCAGCAGTGTGGGGGGGTATCGGGCCTACGAGCAGTACTTC
-	TRBJ1-1	-	TRBV6-5	CASSYGALKNTEAFF	TGTGCCAGCAGTTACGGTGCGCTGAAGAACACTGAAGCTTTCTTT
-	TRBJ2-7	TRBD1	TRBV6-1	CASRWDQGVSYEQYF	TGTGCCAGCAGGTGGGACCAGGGGGTCTCCTACGAGCAGTACTTC
once	TRBJ2-7	-	TRBV4-2	CASSQVLSGTYGQYF	TGTGCCAGCAGCCAAGTTTTAAGCGGCACATACGGGCAGTACTTC
-	TRBJ1-1	-	TRBV5-6	CASSVGQSRTEAFF	TGTGCCAGCAGCGTCGGACAGTCGAGGACTGAAGCTTTCTTT
-	TRBJ2-2	TRBD1	TRBV7-2	CASRQGTAGELFF	TGTGCCAGCAGACAGGGGACCGCCGGGGAGCTGTTTTTT
once	TRBJ1-3	TRBD1	TRBV11-2	CASSLAGTGRSFGNTIYF	TGTGCCAGCAGCTTAGCGGGGACAGGGAGGTCATTCGGAAACACCATATATTTT